Listed here are 24 T cell receptor beta chains from one sample, sequenced in a study of a mutant IDH1 vaccine in newly diagnosed glioma. This table comes from immunoSEQ multiplex PCR, and its TCRdb copy is limited to in-frame clones, with some not included. Of about 56,000 clones in the sample, about four fifths were seen once. Their antigens remain unidentified. The time point denotes: week 47, end of study. Doses of 300 ug of mutant IDH1 20-mer peptide were given with topical imiquimod. The sample was PBMCs, taken from a glioma patient whose treatment included an IDH1 peptide vaccine. These receptors were obtained from a woman between 45 and 60 years old with glioma.

J is TRBJ2-7 and V is TRBV9; TRBD1 aligns across 10 bases. CDR1 and CDR2 from the germline V gene are SGDLS and YYNGEE. This CDR3 has 15 residues. Trimming at V came to 4 bases and at J to 1 base, leaving 5 bases not matched to a gene. The CDR3: CASSPGGQGSYEQYF. For the CDR3, the DNA is TGTGCCAGCAGCCCTGGGGGACAGGGGTCCTACGAGCAGTACTTC.

The sample holds a few counts of this clone. The chain links TRBV11-3 to TRBJ2-7, with TRBD1 matching over 7 bases. The ends lost 5 bases at V and 2 bases at J; junction bases unmatched: 3. There are 13 residues in the CDR3. Per the germline V gene, CDR1 is SGHNT and CDR2 is YENEEA. The CDR3 coding sequence is TGTGCCAGCAGCGACAGGGTAACCTACGAGCAGTACTTC. Translation: CASSDRVTYEQYF.

This chain uses TRBV7-8 with TRBJ1-2; the match to TRBD1 covers 8 bases. V shed 4 bases, J shed 6 bases, and the junction held 7 bases outside the gene matches. The CDR3 is 14 residues long. Germline-derived CDR1 and CDR2 are SGHVS and FQNEAQ. For the CDR3, the DNA is TGTGCCAGCAGCTCGACGGACAGGGTGGATGGCTACACCTTC. Encoded protein: CASSSTDRVDGYTF.

The chain joins TRBV19 to TRBJ2-6, with D unclear. The CDR3 has 14 residues. V was trimmed by 5 bases and J by 0 bases, leaving 5 bases between them. Germline V lookup: CDR1 LNHDA, CDR2 SQIVND (reference sequence). CDR3 nucleotides: TGTGCCAGTAGTGAATCCTCTGGGGCCAACGTCCTGACTTTC. Its protein product is CASSESSGANVLTF.

The V call is TRBV7-9, the J call TRBJ2-6, with D possibly being TRBD2 (6 bases). The CDR3 runs 18 residues. The germline V and J ends were trimmed by 5 bases and 4 bases, with 21 bases remaining between them. CDR1 SEHNR and CDR2 FQNEAQ come from the germline V gene (reference sequence). The CDR3 bases are TGTGCCAGCAGCCCCTGGGGGGACTCCTCGTTCGGGGCCAACGTCCTGACTTTC. It specifies CASSPWGDSSFGANVLTF.

CDR3: CASSVGTGNNSPLHF. The CDR3 DNA reads as TGTGCCAGCAGTGTTGGGACAGGAAATAATTCACCCCTCCACTTT. The chain recombines TRBV6-1 with TRBJ1-6, with 8 bases fitting TRBD1. Germline CDR1 reads MNHNS; CDR2 reads SASEGT. V lost 4 bases and J lost 5; bases outside the gene matches: 4. This CDR3 comprises 15 residues.

The chain carries TRBV7-3 and TRBJ1-5; D is unresolved. The CDR3 is made up of 17 amino acids. Between the trimmed V and J ends, which lost 3 bases and 6 bases, there was a span of 21 bases. CDR1 is SGHTA and CDR2 is FQGTGA in the germline V gene. CDR3 amino acids: CASSFPRVRREGQPQHF. CDR3 sequence (DNA): TGTGCCAGCAGCTTCCCCCGCGTCCGGCGGGAGGGTCAGCCCCAGCATTTT.

V gene TRBV9 combines with J gene TRBJ1-5; D remains ambiguous. The CDR3 has 16 residues. From germline, CDR1 is SGDLS and CDR2 YYNGEE. Trimming cost V 3 bases and J 3 bases, with 16 bases left between them. The CDR3 is CASSALEGTVNQPQHF. DNA of the CDR3: TGTGCCAGCAGCGCCCTCGAGGGAACGGTCAATCAGCCCCAGCATTTT.

This clone has only one observation. The rearrangement joins TRBV6-6 to TRBJ2-7; D remains unclear. Germline CDR1 and CDR2: MNHNY and SVGAGI (reference sequence). V was pared by 6 bases and J by 5 bases, with 8 bases between. This CDR3 has 11 residues. The CDR3 DNA is TGTGCCAGCAGGGGATCAAACGAGCAGTACTTC. Translation: CASRGSNEQYF.

For this clone: Other nucleotide sequences from this sample produce the same CDR3. The J gene is TRBJ2-7, the V gene TRBV4-2; D possibly corresponds to TRBD2 (6 bases). The CDR3 length is 16 residues. The V and J ends lost 1 base and 4 bases respectively, with 17 bases between them. Germline lookup yields CDR1 LGHNA and CDR2 YNFKEQ. In DNA, the CDR3 is TGTGCCAGCAGCCAAGCGGGGGACCGAGACTTTTACGAGCAGTACTTC. It translates to CASSQAGDRDFYEQYF.

The V gene is TRBV29-1, the J gene TRBJ1-2; 10 bases line up with TRBD1. The CDR3 has 14 amino acids. The germline gives CDR1 SQVTM, CDR2 ANQGSEA. J lost 2 bases, V lost 1 base, and 1 base had no gene match. The CDR3 loop reads CSVEGQGANYGYTF. CDR3 coding DNA: TGCAGCGTTGAAGGACAGGGGGCGAACTATGGCTACACCTTC. Filled out from reference TRBV29-1 and TRBJ1-2, the complete variable domain reads SAVISQKPSRDICQRGTSLTIQCQVDSQVTMMFWYRQQPGQSLTLIATANQGSEATYESGFVIDKFPISRPNLTFSTLTVSNMSPEDSSIYLCSVEGQGANYGYTFGSGTRLTVV.

The chain is built from TRBV7-2 and TRBJ1-1; D is perhaps TRBD1 (5 bases). The CDR3 covers 14 residues. V was shortened by 3 bases and J by 6 bases, with 14 bases between the two germline ends. Per the germline V gene, CDR1 is SGHTA and CDR2 is FQGNSA. CDR3 sequence: CASSLGDLGAEAFF. In DNA form, the CDR3 reads TGTGCCAGCAGCTTGGGGGACTTGGGCGCTGAAGCTTTCTTT.

This rearrangement joins TRBV7-9 to TRBJ2-1; TRBD1 aligns across 7 bases. The CDR3 has 15 residues. With V trimmed by 5 bases and J by 15 bases, 19 bases remained unmatched. From germline, CDR1 is SEHNR and CDR2 FQNEAQ (reference sequence). CDR3 sequence reads: CASSPQGVLQGVRFF. DNA for the CDR3: TGTGCCAGCAGCCCTCAGGGGGTTCTACAAGGAGTGAGGTTCTTC.

The genes are TRBV6-1 and TRBJ1-1; perhaps TRBD1 as D (6 bases). The V gene lost 5 bases and the J gene lost 1 base, with 8 bases spanning the gap. Germline V lookup: CDR1 MNHNS, CDR2 SASEGT. This CDR3 is 13 amino acids long. This chain's CDR3 is CASSPTGNTEAFF. The CDR3 coding sequence is TGTGCCAGCAGTCCGACAGGGAACACTGAAGCTTTCTTT.

The CDR3 loop is CASRSGTGMNEQFF. The CDR3 DNA sequence: TGTGCCAGCAGGTCCGGGACAGGGATGAATGAGCAGTTCTTC. The V call is TRBV6-6, the J call TRBJ2-1, with TRBD1 identical over 9 bases. In germline, CDR1 is MNHNY, CDR2 SVGAGI (reference sequence). This CDR3 spans 14 amino acids. V was clipped by 6 bases and J by 7 bases; unmatched bases: 7.

This sequence joins TRBV7-9 and TRBJ2-2, with unresolved D. V shed 1 base and J shed 0 bases, with 9 bases lying between them. This CDR3 region has 16 residues. Germline values: CDR1 SEHNR, CDR2 FQNEAQ (reference sequence). CDR3 region: CASSLVVTANTGELFF. CDR3 coding DNA: TGTGCCAGCAGCTTAGTAGTAACCGCGAACACCGGGGAGCTGTTTTTT. The full variable domain, completed using reference TRBV7-9 and TRBJ2-2, is DTGVSQNPRHKITKRGQNVTFRCDPISEHNRLYWYRQTLGQGPEFLTYFQNEAQLEKSRLLSDRFSAERPKGSFSTLEIQRTEQGDSAMYLCASSLVVTANTGELFFGEGSRLTVL.

The chain joins TRBV5-4 to TRBJ1-3, with D unclear. CDR1 SGHNT and CDR2 YYREEE come from the germline V gene (reference sequence). Trimming took 3 bases from V and 0 from J, leaving 10 bases between them. The CDR3 covers 15 residues. DNA for the CDR3: TGTGCCAGCAGCTCTCTGACTGGCTCTGGAAACACCATATATTTT. It encodes CASSSLTGSGNTIYF.

CDR3 sequence reads: CAIGPGYGYTF. In DNA form, the CDR3 reads TGTGCCATCGGTCCAGGGTATGGCTACACCTTC. The chain has TRBV10-3 and TRBJ1-2, with TRBD1 as a possible D gene (5 bases). The CDR3 sequence is 11 residues long. The germline gives CDR1 ENHRY, CDR2 SYGVKD. V lost 8 bases, J lost 5 bases, and 9 bases lay in between.

The chain recombines TRBV6-1 with TRBJ2-5; no reliable D call. Germline V gene sequence: CDR1 MNHNS, CDR2 SASEGT. The CDR3 contains 11 residues. The germline V and J ends were trimmed by 6 bases and 3 bases, with 5 bases remaining between them. The CDR3 coding sequence is TGTGCCAGCAGCGTAAAAGAGACCCAGTACTTC. It specifies CASSVKETQYF.

The CDR3: CASSYGGSRKLFF. CDR3 nucleotides: TGTGCCAGCAGCTATGGGGGGAGTCGGAAACTGTTTTTT. This chain connects TRBV13 to TRBJ1-4; D is possibly TRBD1 (5 bases). CDR1 is PRHDT, CDR2 FYEKMQ, per germline (reference sequence). CDR3 length equals 13 residues. The ends were cut back, 4 bases at V and 11 bases at J, with 14 bases in the middle.

The chain links TRBV6-1 to TRBJ1-2; D ambiguous. The V gene lost 5 bases and the J gene lost 4 bases, with 8 bases spanning the gap. In germline, CDR1 is MNHNS, CDR2 SASEGT. CDR3 size: 12 residues. The CDR3 here is CASSIQSYGYTF. CDR3 coding DNA: TGTGCCAGCAGTATACAGAGCTATGGCTACACCTTC.

The chain couples TRBV27 to TRBJ2-7, with 8 positions matching TRBD1. V was clipped by 5 bases and J by 6 bases; unmatched bases: 18. This CDR3 has 17 amino acids. Germline V gene sequence: CDR1 MNHEY, CDR2 SMNVEV (reference sequence). In DNA, the CDR3 is TGTGCCAGCAGTCGCCCCCCGAGGACAGGGAACTTCCGCGAGCAGTACTTC. Amino acid sequence: CASSRPPRTGNFREQYF.

The chain uses TRBV2 and TRBJ2-7; 8 bases are shared with TRBD1. The CDR3 runs 13 residues. With V trimmed by 10 bases and J by 2 bases, 7 bases remained unmatched. CDR1 and CDR2 (germline): SNHLY, FYNNEI. CDR3: CATRTGTTYEQYF. The CDR3 bases are TGTGCCACCAGGACAGGGACGACCTACGAGCAGTACTTC. Filled out from reference TRBV2 and TRBJ2-7, the complete variable domain reads EPEVTQTPSHQVTQMGQEVILRCVPISNHLYFYWYRQILGQKVEFLVSFYNNEISEKSEIFDDQFSVERPDGSNFTLKIRSTKLEDSAMYFCATRTGTTYEQYFGPGTRLTVT.

This rearrangement joins TRBV28 to TRBJ2-7; D may be TRBD1 (6 bases). Between the trimmed V and J ends, which lost 3 bases and 3 bases, there was a span of 12 bases. CDR1 is MDHEN and CDR2 is SYDVKM in the germline V gene. The CDR3 has 14 residues. CDR3 in DNA: TGTGCCAGCAGTTTCCCAGGACAGAGCTACGAGCAGTACTTC. It codes for CASSFPGQSYEQYF.